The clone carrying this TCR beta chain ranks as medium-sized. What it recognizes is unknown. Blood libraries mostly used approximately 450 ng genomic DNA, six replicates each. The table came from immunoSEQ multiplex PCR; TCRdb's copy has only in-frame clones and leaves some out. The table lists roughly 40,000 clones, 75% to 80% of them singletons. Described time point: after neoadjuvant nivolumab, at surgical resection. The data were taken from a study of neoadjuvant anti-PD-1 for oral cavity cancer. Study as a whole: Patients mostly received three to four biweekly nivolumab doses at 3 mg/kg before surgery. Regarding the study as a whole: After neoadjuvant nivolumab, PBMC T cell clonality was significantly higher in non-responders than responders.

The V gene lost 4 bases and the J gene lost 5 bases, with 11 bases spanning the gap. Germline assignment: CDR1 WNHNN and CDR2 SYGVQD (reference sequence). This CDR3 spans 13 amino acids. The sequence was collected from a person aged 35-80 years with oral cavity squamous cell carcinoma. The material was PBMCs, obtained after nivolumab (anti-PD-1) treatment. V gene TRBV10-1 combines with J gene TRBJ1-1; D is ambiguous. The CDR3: CASSVEQWTEAFF. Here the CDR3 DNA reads TGCGCCAGCAGTGTAGAACAGTGGACTGAAGCTTTCTTT.